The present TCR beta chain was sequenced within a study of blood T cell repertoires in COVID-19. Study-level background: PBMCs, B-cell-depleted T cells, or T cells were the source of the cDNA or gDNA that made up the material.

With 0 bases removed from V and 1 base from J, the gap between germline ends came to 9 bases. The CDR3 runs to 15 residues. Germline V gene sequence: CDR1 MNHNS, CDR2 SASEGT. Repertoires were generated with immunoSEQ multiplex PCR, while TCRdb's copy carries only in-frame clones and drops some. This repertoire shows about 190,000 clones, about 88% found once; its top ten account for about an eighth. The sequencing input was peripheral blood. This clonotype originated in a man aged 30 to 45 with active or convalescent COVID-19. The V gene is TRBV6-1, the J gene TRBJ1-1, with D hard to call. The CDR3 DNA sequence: TGTGCCAGCAGTGAAGCAGCCTCGCCGAACACTGAAGCTTTCTTT. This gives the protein CASSEAASPNTEAFF.